A selection of T cell receptor beta chains follows, all from one sample in a study of CD8 T cells in ankylosing spondylitis. TCRdb re-called the 5' RACE reads with MiXCR, one entry per CDR3 protein. Of 150,000 to 250,000 distinct CDR3 sequences in the sample, around 13% are singletons; the top ten hold approximately 16%. The sequencing input was blood, either unsorted or a sorted T cell fraction (not recorded which). These receptors originate from a male donor with ankylosing spondylitis or in good health (not recorded which). Each CDR3 is given without its conserved first and last residue. Fields, in order: V gene, J gene, CDR3 length, CDR3 protein.

TRBV13	TRBJ2-7	10	ASSLGPGEQY
TRBV7-9	TRBJ2-4	10	ASSRGENIQY
TRBV7-9	TRBJ2-1	15	ASSPGTSGGYYNEQF
TRBV7-2	TRBJ2-1	12	ASSWGQLLNEQF
TRBV27	TRBJ2-3	13	ASSHSGRAGDTQY
TRBV29-1	TRBJ1-2	12	SVPRDRANYGYT
TRBV3-1	TRBJ2-5	13	ASSQFTGFRETQY
TRBV7-6	TRBJ2-3	12	ASSLAGGTDTQY
TRBV12-3/TRBV12-4	TRBJ2-2	12	ASTTSPGGGELF
TRBV6-5	TRBJ1-2	10	ASSGPFYGYT
TRBV30	TRBJ2-3	12	AWSAGMAGDTQY
TRBV11-2	TRBJ2-7	14	ASSSEGRWTVGEQY
TRBV4-1	TRBJ1-5	12	ASSFRQNNQPQH
TRBV7-2	TRBJ2-1	14	ASSLPTSGRAFEQF
TRBV5-1	TRBJ1-1	13	ASSLAQGTYTEAF
TRBV2	TRBJ2-3	14	ASSEGTGLHTDTQY
TRBV6-5	TRBJ2-7	12	ASSYTGGRYEQY
TRBV10-1	TRBJ1-1	13	ASSDGRFDGTEAF
TRBV20-1	TRBJ1-6	13	SARVGTLVSSPLH
TRBV29-1	TRBJ2-4	10	SVGDRGNIQY
TRBV4-1	TRBJ2-5	14	ASSQDGTGPQETQY
TRBV27	TRBJ1-1	12	ASRWTGGNTEAF
TRBV27	TRBJ1-2	13	ASSLFMGFSYGYT
TRBV6-1	TRBJ2-5	12	ASSPRDRQETQY
TRBV11-2	TRBJ2-7	13	ASSPVGTPSYEQY
TRBV5-1	TRBJ2-7	13	ASSLVGREIYEQY
TRBV7-9	TRBJ2-1	15	ASSQRLAGEAFNEQF
TRBV7-6	TRBJ2-7	9	ASSLDNRWY
TRBV27	TRBJ2-1	14	ASSAPGLPTYNEQF
TRBV5-1	TRBJ2-1	14	ASSEGTGAPYNEQF
TRBV27	TRBJ1-5	13	ASSLSRGALQPQH
TRBV7-2	TRBJ2-1	11	ASSLSRINEQF
TRBV6-2/TRBV6-3	TRBJ2-7	11	ASSYIQGYEQY
TRBV27	TRBJ2-2	15	ASSLSAGQANTGELF
TRBV4-1	TRBJ1-1	14	ASSQAPLGGIAEAF
TRBV28	TRBJ2-7	13	ASSFPRGTSYEQY
TRBV11-2	TRBJ2-1	17	ASSLVFSPRGGVNNEQF
TRBV2	TRBJ2-3	17	ASSEAGVAGPDPTDTQY
TRBV15	TRBJ2-1	14	ATSSAGTLSYNEQF
TRBV2	TRBJ1-1	11	ASTPRGRIEAF
TRBV27	TRBJ1-2	11	ASRETGGSGYT
TRBV27	TRBJ2-7	12	ASSLSSLAYEQY
TRBV5-8	TRBJ2-1	13	ASSLGLSIHNEQF
TRBV7-9	TRBJ2-5	12	ASSPPGLAETQY
TRBV15	TRBJ2-5	13	ATAPTGTDQETQY
TRBV4-1	TRBJ1-2	11	ASSQERPGSYT
TRBV7-8	TRBJ2-4	11	ASSLGFQREEY
TRBV3-1	TRBJ1-2	14	ASSQGTTPLDYGYT
TRBV4-1	TRBJ1-2	12	ASSRYRGLNGYT
TRBV12-3/TRBV12-4	TRBJ1-1	12	ASSPLTLYAEAF
TRBV5-5	TRBJ1-2	13	ASTPGGSPNYGYT
TRBV7-8	TRBJ2-7	10	ASSDYPNEQY
TRBV7-2	TRBJ2-3	17	ASSLTLAGGPRGGDTQY